This T cell receptor (beta chain) was profiled in a study of technical replicates of blood from a handful of donors. The data were produced by immunoSEQ multiplex PCR, yet TCRdb's version contains in-frame clones alone and is incomplete. The sample consists of 90,000 or so clones, roughly 94% of them appearing once. CDR3 length: 13 residues. V shed 0 bases and J shed 4 bases, with 4 bases lying between them. Germline V gene lookup returns CDR1 PRHDT and CDR2 FYEKMQ (reference sequence). The sample was T cells isolated from PBMCs. The rearrangement links TRBV13 to TRBJ1-3; D not certain. The receptor comes from a human donor in good health. The CDR3 protein is CASSLGSGNTIYF. The CDR3 DNA is TGTGCCAGCAGCTTAGGATCGGGAAACACCATATATTTT.